This T cell receptor beta chain was found in a study of cytomegalovirus exposure and HLA in healthy donors. Study-level information: The 120 or so validation repertoires were produced on the same platform as the 550 to 700 repertoires of the first cohort. This was reported in a later analysis.

Trimming left V 4 bases short and J 3 bases short, with 11 bases between. The germline V gene encodes CDR1 SGHNT and CDR2 YYREEE (reference sequence). The CDR3 has 13 residues. Whole-study results and caveats: In vitro checks showed that a few CMV-associated chains really do target CMV antigens.

TCRdb's table, derived via immunoSEQ multiplex PCR, lists solely in-frame clones and lacks some. Among about 150,000 clones listed, about 82% were seen once. This clone was recorded only once. As yet, its antigen is unknown. The sequence was obtained from a human donor in good health. The gene calls are TRBV5-4 and TRBJ2-7, with D possibly matching TRBD1 (6 bases). Source material: PBMCs. CDR3 DNA sequence: TGTGCCAGCAGCCGGAAGGACAGCTACGAGCAGTACTTC. Its translation: CASSRKDSYEQYF.